These 22 T cell receptor beta chains were sequenced from one sample in a study of cytomegalovirus exposure and HLA in healthy donors. The PCR ran on 60 Vbeta and 13 Jbeta primers. Only in-frame clones appear in the TCRdb table, and some are missing; sequencing was by immunoSEQ multiplex PCR. The sample yields about 120,000 clones, around three quarters seen once. The specimen sequenced was PBMCs. The receptor source for this set is a woman aged 18-29 years in good health and CMV-seropositive.

The V call is TRBV25-1, the J call TRBJ2-1; TRBD2 matches at 7 bases. The CDR3 is 13 amino acids. CDR1 and CDR2 (germline): MGHDK, SYGVNS. The junction had 11 bases not matched to a gene; V was cut back by 9 bases and J by 9 bases. CDR3 DNA: TGTGCCAGGGGGGGGGTAGAGGGTCTTGAGCAGTTCTTC. Translating gives CARGGVEGLEQFF. The complete variable domain, with remaining parts taken from reference TRBV25-1 and TRBJ2-1, reads EADIYQTPRYLVIGTGKKITLECSQTMGHDKMYWYQQDPGMELHLIHYSYGVNSTEKGDLSSESTVSRIRTEHFPLTLESARPSHTSQYLCARGGVEGLEQFFGPGTRLTVL.

The chain joins TRBV5-1 to TRBJ2-7; D is possibly TRBD1 (7 bases). The germline V and J ends were trimmed by 4 bases and 3 bases, with 11 bases remaining between them. CDR1 is SGHRS, CDR2 YFSETQ, per germline. The CDR3 is 13 amino acids. In DNA, the CDR3 is TGCGCCAGCAGCGTCCAGGGGGGCTACGAGCAGTACTTC. Amino acid sequence: CASSVQGGYEQYF.

The chain joins TRBV6-5 to TRBJ1-1; 8 nucleotides agree with TRBD1. The CDR3 is made up of 14 amino acids. V lost 6 bases and J lost 2; bases outside the gene matches: 5. Germline V gene data show CDR1 as MNHEY and CDR2 as SVGAGI. The chain's CDR3 is CASSLDRDNTEAFF. The CDR3 DNA sequence: TGTGCCAGCAGCCTGGACAGGGATAACACTGAAGCTTTCTTT.

This clone was found once. The chain has TRBV4-1 and TRBJ2-1, with TRBD2 identical over 11 bases. Germline trimming cut 2 bases from V and 6 bases from J; bases unmatched to any gene: 3. Germline assignment: CDR1 MGHRA and CDR2 YSYEKL. This CDR3 comprises 15 residues. CDR3 bases: TGCGCCAGCAGCCAAAGGACTAGCGGGCCCAATGAGCAGTTCTTC. This codes for CASSQRTSGPNEQFF.

The chain employs TRBV25-1 and TRBJ1-6; D unclear. V lost 4 bases and J lost 10, with 8 bases in between. The CDR3 totals 12 residues. CDR1 and CDR2 (germline): MGHDK, SYGVNS. CDR3 DNA: TGTGCCAGCAGTGCTTCACGGTCACCCCTCCACTTT. It is translated as CASSASRSPLHF.

Remarks on this clone: A read error may produce the germline difference seen at one junction end. The chain links TRBV7-9 to TRBJ2-7; D is perhaps TRBD2 (5 bases). The CDR3 spans 15 residues. In germline, CDR1 is SEHNR, CDR2 FQNEAQ (reference sequence). CDR3 bases: TGTTCCAGCAGCTTAGTACGGACTGCCCCTTACGAGCAGTACTTC. Protein: CSSSLVRTAPYEQYF. The entire variable domain, with the rest obtained from reference TRBV7-9 and TRBJ2-7, is as follows: DTGVSQNPRHKITKRGQNVTFRCDPISEHNRLYWYRQTLGQGPEFLTYFQNEAQLEKSRLLSDRFSAERPKGSFSTLEIQRTEQGDSAMYLCSSSLVRTAPYEQYFGPGTRLTVT.

The V gene is TRBV2, the J gene TRBJ1-6; 9 positions agree with TRBD1. With V trimmed by 6 bases and J by 10 bases, 7 bases remained unmatched. The germline V gene has CDR1 SNHLY and CDR2 FYNNEI. CDR3 length: 14 amino acids. The CDR3: CASRGTGGKSPLHF. The CDR3 coding sequence is TGTGCCAGCAGGGGTACAGGGGGCAAATCACCCCTCCACTTT.

The chain is built from TRBV30 and TRBJ1-2; D is perhaps TRBD1 (6 bases). Between the trimmed V and J ends, which lost 4 bases and 4 bases, there was a span of 22 bases. The length of the CDR3 is 16 residues. From germline, CDR1 is GTSNPN and CDR2 SVGIG (reference sequence). CDR3 sequence reads: CAWTVLVQGRGYGYTF. The CDR3 DNA is TGTGCCTGGACTGTCCTCGTACAGGGCCGGGGCTATGGCTACACCTTC.

The V gene is TRBV19, the J gene TRBJ1-5; D remains ambiguous. CDR1 and CDR2 from the germline V gene are LNHDA and SQIVND (reference sequence). V lost 3 bases and J 1 base, leaving 10 bases between the germline ends. This CDR3 contains 15 residues. This CDR3 reads CASSIFPVSNQPQHF. Here the CDR3 DNA reads TGTGCCAGTAGTATCTTCCCAGTGAGCAATCAGCCCCAGCATTTT.

The J gene is TRBJ2-3, the V gene TRBV2; maybe TRBD1 (5 bases). Germline assignment: CDR1 SNHLY and CDR2 FYNNEI. The CDR3 is 14 residues long. Deletions cut 4 bases from V and 3 bases from J, with 11 bases between. CDR3 region: CASSAQGGTDTQYF. Here the CDR3 DNA reads TGTGCCAGCAGTGCCCAGGGTGGTACAGATACGCAGTATTTT.

This chain links TRBV7-9 with TRBJ2-2, with TRBD1 matching over 10 bases. The CDR3 contains 15 residues. The J segment lost 6 bases and the V segment lost 1 base, leaving 2 bases of the junction unmatched. CDR1 is SEHNR and CDR2 is FQNEAQ in the germline V gene (reference sequence). The CDR3 here is CASSLGQGASGELFF. DNA of the CDR3: TGTGCCAGCAGCTTAGGACAGGGGGCTTCCGGGGAGCTGTTTTTT.

This chain connects TRBV28 to TRBJ1-1; 8 nucleotides agree with TRBD1. Germline CDR1 is MDHEN and CDR2 is SYDVKM. Trimming cost V 4 bases and J 6 bases; bases outside gene matches: 7. This CDR3 region has 14 residues. The CDR3: CASSSQDRVAEAFF. CDR3 in DNA: TGTGCCAGCAGTTCCCAGGACAGGGTAGCTGAAGCTTTCTTT.

The rearrangement uses TRBV25-1 and TRBJ2-5, with a tentative D call TRBD2 (6 bases). V lost 2 bases and J 0 bases, leaving 7 bases between the germline ends. The CDR3 has 14 amino acids. The germline V gene has CDR1 MGHDK and CDR2 SYGVNS. Written as DNA, the CDR3 is TGTGCCAGCAGTGAAAGGACTAACCAAGAGACCCAGTACTTC. This gives the protein CASSERTNQETQYF.

The J gene is TRBJ1-1, the V gene TRBV10-2; 7 bases line up with TRBD1. Unmatched junction bases numbered 5, after V lost 6 bases and J lost 4 bases. The CDR3 has 13 amino acids. Germline values: CDR1 WSHSY, CDR2 SAAADI. The CDR3 here is CASRRDSITEAFF. CDR3 nucleotide sequence: TGCGCCAGCAGACGGGACAGTATCACTGAAGCTTTCTTT.

This clone was counted only a few times. This chain uses TRBV7-9 with TRBJ2-1; a weak D match, TRBD1 (6 bases). V was cut by 5 bases and J by 5 bases, with 10 bases left in between. Germline V gene sequence: CDR1 SEHNR, CDR2 FQNEAQ (reference sequence). The CDR3 extends over 13 amino acids. The CDR3 loop reads CASSPRQDNEQFF. The CDR3 DNA is TGTGCCAGCAGCCCCCGACAGGACAATGAGCAGTTCTTC.

J is TRBJ2-6 and V is TRBV19; no clear D gene. Trimming removed 3 bases at V and 3 bases at J, with 9 bases between. Germline loops: CDR1 LNHDA, CDR2 SQIVND (reference sequence). CDR3 size: 15 residues. CDR3 nucleotide sequence: TGTGCCAGTAGTATGACGGCGGTTGGGGCCAACGTCCTGACTTTC. Its protein product is CASSMTAVGANVLTF.

The V and J genes are TRBV28 and TRBJ1-1, with TRBD1 as a possible D gene (6 bases). Germline V CDR1 and CDR2: MDHEN, SYDVKM. V dropped 4 bases and J dropped 5 bases, with 17 bases sitting between them. The CDR3 is made up of 15 amino acids. The CDR3 sequence: CASSYGGGGWTEAFF. The CDR3 coding sequence is TGTGCCAGCAGTTACGGGGGAGGGGGGTGGACTGAAGCTTTCTTT.

The chain's CDR3 is CASKTGSSYEQYF. CDR3 sequence (DNA): TGTGCCAGCAAGACGGGTAGCTCCTACGAGCAGTACTTC. The chain joins TRBV6-1 to TRBJ2-7; D gene ambiguous. Germline assignment: CDR1 MNHNS and CDR2 SASEGT. The CDR3 sequence is 13 residues long. V was trimmed by 7 bases and J by 0 bases, leaving 10 bases between them.

The chain couples TRBV6-1 to TRBJ1-1, with TRBD1 identical over 7 bases. The CDR3 consists of 13 residues. V was clipped by 4 bases and J by 6 bases; unmatched bases: 5. Per germline, CDR1 MNHNS and CDR2 SASEGT. The CDR3: CASSGTGEAEAFF. As DNA, the CDR3 is TGTGCCAGCAGTGGAACAGGGGAAGCTGAAGCTTTCTTT.

V and J are TRBV2 and TRBJ1-2; maybe TRBD1 (6 bases). This CDR3 spans 13 amino acids. Germline lookup yields CDR1 SNHLY and CDR2 FYNNEI. Trimming cost V 8 bases and J 1 base, with 11 bases left between them. The DNA for the CDR3 is TGTGCCAGCGCTCGGACAGTTAACTATGGCTACACCTTC. Translating it yields CASARTVNYGYTF.

This clone was seen once. The genes are TRBV30 and TRBJ2-5; D is unresolved. V was shortened by 0 bases and J by 1 base, with 9 bases between the two germline ends. The CDR3 is 14 amino acids. Germline CDR1 reads GTSNPN; CDR2 reads SVGIG (reference sequence). CDR3 bases: TGTGCCTGGAGTGTCGGTTCACGCCAAGAGACCCAGTACTTC. Protein sequence: CAWSVGSRQETQYF.

In the case of this clone: This same CDR3 is encoded by further DNA sequences in the sample. The chain carries TRBV5-1 and TRBJ2-7; 9 bases match TRBD1. The CDR3 has 16 amino acids. Germline loops: CDR1 SGHRS, CDR2 YFSETQ. V lost 1 base, J lost 5 bases, and 10 bases stayed unmatched. CDR3 region: CASSLTSGTGFHEQYF. Written as DNA, the CDR3 is TGCGCCAGCAGCTTGACCTCCGGGACAGGGTTCCACGAGCAGTACTTC.